The present T cell receptor (beta chain) was sequenced within a study of blood T cells in healthy people across ages. Next came a second PCR, run for about 7 to 12 cycles, which used a sample-barcoded 5' primer along with a J-beta primer mix. TCRdb processed the 5' RACE reads anew with MiXCR; each CDR3 protein has one entry. The profile shows around 1,000,000 distinct CDR3 sequences, around 27% of them singletons. Only a few counts were recorded for this clonotype. V lost 4 bases and J 5 bases, leaving 14 bases between the germline ends. The CDR3 is made up of 14 amino acids. CDR1 is SNHLY and CDR2 is FYNNEI in the germline V gene. This sample was shared with a second study, whose subject was T cells of mothers and their children. That work states: Six children and their three healthy Caucasian mothers were the donors. T cell clones that were persistent and microchimeric went undetected.

The sequence came from a girl aged 2 to 10 in good health. Sequencing was done on a sample of blood. J is TRBJ1-2 and V is TRBV2; D gene unclear. The CDR3 region has the DNA TGTGCCAGCAGTGCTCGGACGGGCAGTTATGGCTACACCTTC. Amino acids: CASSARTGSYGYTF.